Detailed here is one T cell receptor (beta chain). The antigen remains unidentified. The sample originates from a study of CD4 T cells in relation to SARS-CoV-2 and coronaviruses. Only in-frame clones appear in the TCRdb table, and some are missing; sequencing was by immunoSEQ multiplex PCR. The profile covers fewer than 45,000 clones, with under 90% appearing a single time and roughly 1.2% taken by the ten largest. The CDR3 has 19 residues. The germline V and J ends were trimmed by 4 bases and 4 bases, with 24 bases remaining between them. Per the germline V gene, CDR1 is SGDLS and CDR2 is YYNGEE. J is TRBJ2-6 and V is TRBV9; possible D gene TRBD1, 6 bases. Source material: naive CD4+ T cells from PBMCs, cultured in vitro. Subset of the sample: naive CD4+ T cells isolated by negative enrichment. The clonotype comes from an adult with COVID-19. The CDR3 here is CASSPRGGSFTSGANVLTF. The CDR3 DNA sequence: TGTGCCAGCAGCCCCCGAGGGGGATCTTTCACTTCGGGGGCCAACGTCCTGACTTTC.